This T cell receptor (beta chain) was sequenced during a study of monozygotic twins with inflammatory bowel disease. Broader study findings: Discrimination among different T cell subtypes was not achievable.

The UMIs contained a 6-nucleotide sample barcode. They were added by template switching during cDNA synthesis. TCRdb re-called the 5' RACE reads and gives one entry per CDR3 protein, without DNA. The table lists around 370,000 distinct CDR3 sequences. The CDR3 has 17 amino acids. Germline CDR1 is LNHNV and CDR2 is YYDKDF (reference sequence). Concerning this clonotype itself: What it recognizes is unknown.

The receptor comes from a human donor with ulcerative colitis or Crohn's disease, or a healthy co-twin of an affected twin (not recorded which). Sequencing was performed on blood. The chain uses TRBV15 and TRBJ2-5; the D gene TCRdb calls, TRBD1, cannot be checked with no DNA. CDR3 loop: CATSRVSGPGWGETQYF.